These T cell receptor beta chains were read from a single sample in a study of T cell changes during pregnancy in multiple sclerosis. Libraries were prepared by immunoSEQ multiplex PCR; TCRdb keeps only in-frame clonotypes and omits some of them. This sample carries 65,000 to 80,000 clones, 90% to 95% of them seen once, and the ten largest clones take approximately 0.99%. Sequencing was performed on peripheral blood, taken in the first trimester of pregnancy. Source of these receptors: a female donor with multiple sclerosis, enrolled in a pregnancy study. The CDR3 runs from the conserved cysteine through the conserved F or W. A D gene is named only where the DNA matches it firmly. Size values are once, few and many counts, or a class for expanded clones, and some rows have none.

V	size	J	D	CDR3	DNA
TRBV6-5	-	TRBJ2-7	-	CASSYLPTGTINEQYF	TGTGCCAGCAGTTACCTACCAACCGGGACAATAAACGAGCAGTACTTC
TRBV23-1	-	TRBJ2-7	-	CASSQSILHGLSYEQYF	TGCGCCAGCAGTCAATCCATCTTGCACGGACTCTCCTACGAGCAGTACTTC
TRBV5-1	-	TRBJ1-5	TRBD1	CASSPGSGQGLQPQHF	TGCGCCAGCAGCCCTGGATCAGGACAGGGATTGCAGCCCCAGCATTTT
TRBV9	-	TRBJ2-7	-	CASSVDGAVSYEQYF	TGTGCCAGCAGCGTTGATGGCGCGGTCTCCTACGAGCAGTACTTC
TRBV7-9	-	TRBJ2-7	-	CAISGDLSDEQYF	TGTGCCATATCAGGGGATCTTTCCGACGAGCAGTACTTC
TRBV6-6	-	TRBJ1-1	-	CASRPTGGTEAFF	TGTGCCAGCAGACCGACCGGAGGCACTGAAGCTTTCTTT
TRBV19	-	TRBJ1-2	TRBD1	CASSKQGASYGYTF	TGTGCCAGTAGTAAACAGGGGGCCTCCTATGGCTACACCTTC
TRBV7-9	-	TRBJ2-5	-	CASSSVPGHVKETQYF	TGTGCCAGCAGCTCCGTTCCGGGACACGTGAAAGAGACCCAGTACTTC
TRBV27	-	TRBJ1-4	-	CASKRIATNEKLFF	TGTGCCAGCAAGCGAATTGCAACTAATGAAAAACTGTTTTTT
TRBV7-9	once	TRBJ1-1	-	CASSYESVAGTEAFF	TGTGCCAGCAGCTACGAGTCGGTGGCGGGCACTGAAGCTTTCTTT
TRBV6-5	-	TRBJ2-7	-	CASRRGSSYEQYF	TGTGCCAGCAGGCGAGGGTCCTCCTACGAGCAGTACTTC
TRBV7-8	once	TRBJ1-5	TRBD1	CASSKTTLQGNNQPQHF	TGTGCCAGCAGCAAAACTACTCTACAGGGGAACAATCAGCCCCAGCATTTT
TRBV9	-	TRBJ2-3	TRBD2	CASSESGRRTDTQYF	TGTGCCAGCAGCGAGAGCGGGAGGCGCACAGATACGCAGTATTTT
TRBV27	-	TRBJ2-1	-	CASSLPSTHEQFF	TGTGCCAGCAGTTTGCCTAGTACCCATGAGCAGTTCTTC
TRBV6-1	once	TRBJ2-7	-	CASSEVGGSSYEQYF	TGTGCCAGCAGTGAAGTCGGGGGAAGCTCCTACGAGCAGTACTTC
TRBV25-1	-	TRBJ1-1	-	CASSKHRDRNTEAFF	TGTGCCAGCAGTAAACACAGGGATCGAAACACTGAAGCTTTCTTT
TRBV7-9	-	TRBJ1-3	-	CASSRFGGPNSGNTIYF	TGTGCCAGCAGCCGATTCGGAGGTCCCAACTCTGGAAACACCATATATTTT
TRBV11-2	-	TRBJ2-2	TRBD2	CASRRPGTSAFTGELFF	TGTGCCAGCAGGCGTCCCGGGACTAGTGCCTTCACCGGGGAGCTGTTTTTT
TRBV28	-	TRBJ1-1	TRBD1	CASSSPLTGTALAFF	TGTGCCAGCAGTTCCCCTCTGACAGGGACAGCTCTAGCTTTCTTT
TRBV7-8	once	TRBJ2-7	-	CASSLAPEYEQYF	TGTGCCAGCAGCTTAGCCCCCGAGTACGAGCAGTACTTC
TRBV27	-	TRBJ1-4	TRBD1	CASSSDRVNEKLFF	TGTGCCAGCTCTTCCGACAGGGTCAATGAAAAACTGTTTTTT
TRBV10-3	-	TRBJ1-2	-	CAISELEIAGRGGYTF	TGTGCCATCAGTGAGTTAGAGATCGCAGGCAGGGGTGGCTACACCTTC
TRBV27	-	TRBJ2-3	TRBD2	CASSLWAEASGSGTDTQYF	TGTGCCAGCAGTTTATGGGCCGAGGCTAGCGGGAGTGGCACAGATACGCAGTATTTT
TRBV13	-	TRBJ1-1	-	CASSPPRSLNTEAFF	TGTGCCAGCAGCCCCCCGAGGTCGCTGAACACTGAAGCTTTCTTT